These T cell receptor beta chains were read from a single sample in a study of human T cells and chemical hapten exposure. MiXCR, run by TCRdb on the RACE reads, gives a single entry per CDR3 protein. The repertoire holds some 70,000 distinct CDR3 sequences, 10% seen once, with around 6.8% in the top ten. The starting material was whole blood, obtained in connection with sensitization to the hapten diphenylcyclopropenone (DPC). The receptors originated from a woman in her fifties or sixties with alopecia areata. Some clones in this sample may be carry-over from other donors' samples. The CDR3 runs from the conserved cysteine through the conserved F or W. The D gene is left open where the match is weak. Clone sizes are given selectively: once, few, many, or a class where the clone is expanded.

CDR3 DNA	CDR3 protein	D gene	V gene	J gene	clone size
TGTGCCAGCAGCCAGGACAGGGTAGCTTACGAGCAGTACTTC	CASSQDRVAYEQYF	TRBD1	TRBV7-8	TRBJ2-7	many
TGTGCCAGCAGCCAGGACACCTCCTACGAGCAGTACTTC	CASSQDTSYEQYF	NA	TRBV21-1	TRBJ2-7	many
TGTGCCAGCAGTTGGCCCACGGGAACTGAAGCTTTCTTT	CASSWPTGTEAFF	NA	TRBV6-2/TRBV6-3	TRBJ1-1	many
TGCGCCAGCAGCCCCGGACTCGGAACGGACACTGAAGCTTTCTTT	CASSPGLGTDTEAFF	NA	TRBV5-1	TRBJ1-1	few
TGTGCCAGCAGCCAAGTGGGGACCCAAGAGACCCAGTACTTC	CASSQVGTQETQYF	NA	TRBV4-2	TRBJ2-5	few
TGCAGTGCTAGGGACAGGGCGTCCGGAAACACCATATATTTT	CSARDRASGNTIYF	TRBD1	TRBV20-1	TRBJ1-3	many
TGTGCCAGTAGTATTGCCGGGGGAGAATCACCCCTCCACTTT	CASSIAGGESPLHF	NA	TRBV19	TRBJ1-6	NA
TGTGCCAGCAGTCCCCTGGACAGGAGCCAAGAGACCCAGTACTTC	CASSPLDRSQETQYF	TRBD1	TRBV27	TRBJ2-5	many
TGCGCCAGCAGCCCAGGACTGTTGGTGCATGAGCAGTTCTTC	CASSPGLLVHEQFF	NA	TRBV5-1	TRBJ2-1	many
TGTGCCAGCAGCTTCCTTAGGTCCACCGGGGAGCTGTTTTTT	CASSFLRSTGELFF	NA	TRBV3-1	TRBJ2-2	few
TGTGCCAGCAGCCTCGACCGGGACAGGGGTCCCGAGCAGTACTTC	CASSLDRDRGPEQYF	TRBD1	TRBV12-3/TRBV12-4	TRBJ2-7	few
TGTGCCAGTAGTATAGATCCCAGCAGAATGAACATTCAGTACTTC	CASSIDPSRMNIQYF	NA	TRBV19	TRBJ2-4	NA
TGTGCCAGTAGTATAGATCTCGACATCCCTTACCCCTATGGCTACACCTTC	CASSIDLDIPYPYGYTF	NA	TRBV19	TRBJ1-2	NA
TGTGCCAGCAGCCCGGGAAAGGGAAGGTCTCAGCCCCAGCATTTT	CASSPGKGRSQPQHF	NA	TRBV6-2/TRBV6-3	TRBJ1-5	NA
TGTGCCAGCAACTTAGCGAGAGACACCGGGGAGCTGTTTTTT	CASNLARDTGELFF	NA	TRBV7-8	TRBJ2-2	NA
TGCGCCAGCAGCTTGGAGGGGACGCAAAGTACAGATACGCAGTATTTT	CASSLEGTQSTDTQYF	NA	TRBV5-1	TRBJ2-3	many
TGTGCCAGCAGCCAGAGACGGGGAGCAAGCTCCTACAATGAGCAGTTCTTC	CASSQRRGASSYNEQFF	NA	TRBV14	TRBJ2-1	many
TGCAGCGTTGCAGGATCGGCCCGGGATGAAAAACTGTTTTTT	CSVAGSARDEKLFF	NA	TRBV29-1	TRBJ1-4	NA
TGCAGTGCTGGGGACCATAGGAGCGAGCAGTACTTC	CSAGDHRSEQYF	NA	TRBV20-1	TRBJ2-7	few
TGTGCCAGCAGTATCACGGCGGGCTTACCTACCTACGAGCAGTACTTC	CASSITAGLPTYEQYF	NA	TRBV27	TRBJ2-7	NA
TGCGCCAGCAGCCCACGGACCCCACCTAGGGAGCAGTACTTC	CASSPRTPPREQYF	NA	TRBV5-1	TRBJ2-7	many
TGCGCCAGCAGCCGGCAAATCCAAGAGACCCAGTACTTC	CASSRQIQETQYF	NA	TRBV5-1	TRBJ2-5	few
TGTGCCAGCTCACCACCGGCTAGCGGGGCCTACAATGAGCAGTTCTTC	CASSPPASGAYNEQFF	TRBD2	TRBV18	TRBJ2-1	many
TGCGCCAGCAGCTTCAGACTAGCGGGAGAATCTGATGAGCAGTTCTTC	CASSFRLAGESDEQFF	TRBD2	TRBV5-1	TRBJ2-1	few
TGTGCCAGCAGCTTATCCCGTAGCGGCGAGCAGTACTTC	CASSLSRSGEQYF	NA	TRBV11-2	TRBJ2-7	many
TGTGCCAGCAGTCCCCGGGGGACAGCTAATGAAAAACTGTTTTTT	CASSPRGTANEKLFF	TRBD1	TRBV6-2/TRBV6-3	TRBJ1-4	few
TGTGCCAGCAGCTTAGGGGACAGGGGGTTCCTCTCCGAGCAGTACTTC	CASSLGDRGFLSEQYF	TRBD1	TRBV13	TRBJ2-7	many
TGCAGCGCCGGAGGGACAGCGAGGGATGGCTACACCTTC	CSAGGTARDGYTF	TRBD1	TRBV29-1	TRBJ1-2	NA
TGTGCCAGCAGCTTAGATACAGTAACAGATACGCAGTATTTT	CASSLDTVTDTQYF	NA	TRBV11-2	TRBJ2-3	many
TGTGCCAGCAGTGTAGGGGAAGGGGACACTGAAGCTTTCTTT	CASSVGEGDTEAFF	NA	TRBV25-1	TRBJ1-1	few
TGCGCCAGCAGCTTGTCGGACGTTACCTACGAGCAGTACTTC	CASSLSDVTYEQYF	NA	TRBV5-1	TRBJ2-7	NA
TGTGCCAGCAGCTCTCAGGGGGCGAACACCGGGGAGCTGTTTTTT	CASSSQGANTGELFF	TRBD1	TRBV7-6	TRBJ2-2	few
TGCGCCAGCAGCACGGGACAGTTGCAAGAGACCCAGTACTTC	CASSTGQLQETQYF	TRBD1	TRBV5-1	TRBJ2-5	NA
TGCGCCAGCAGTGAGGCACCCGGGACTAGCGGCTACGAGCAGTACTTC	CASSEAPGTSGYEQYF	TRBD2	TRBV10-1	TRBJ2-7	many
TGTGCTAGTGGTTTCAACGAAAAACTGTTTTTT	CASGFNEKLFF	NA	TRBV12-5	TRBJ1-4	NA
TGCGCCAGCAGTGAGCTAGCGGGAACTCAGGGTACGCAGTATTTT	CASSELAGTQGTQYF	TRBD2	TRBV10-2	TRBJ2-3	many
TGTGCCAGCAGCCAGGATCAGGGAGAGGGCTATGGCTACACCTTC	CASSQDQGEGYGYTF	NA	TRBV3-1	TRBJ1-2	NA
TGCAGCGTGACAGGCCGAGGGGAAAAACTGTTTTTT	CSVTGRGEKLFF	NA	TRBV29-1	TRBJ1-4	many
TGTGCCAGCAGCCCCACCTTACAGGGGAAAGCTTTCTTT	CASSPTLQGKAFF	TRBD1	TRBV6-5	TRBJ1-1	many
TGCAGTGCTTCACCCCGCACAGATACGCAGTATTTT	CSASPRTDTQYF	NA	TRBV20-1	TRBJ2-3	many